The 2 T cell receptor beta chains below were found in one sample sequenced in a study of T cells in Graves' hyperthyroidism and ophthalmopathy. TCR beta CDR3 regions were amplified from RNA transcripts. During a first-round RT-PCR of the TCR CDR3, the HTBI primer set was used. TCRdb fed the multiplex PCR reads into MiXCR, producing one record per CDR3 protein. The sample shows about 510,000 distinct CDR3 sequences, less than 15% of them seen only once. Sequenced sample: blood. These receptors were collected from a woman between 40 and 55 years old with Graves' hyperthyroidism.

The chain carries TRBV2 and TRBJ2-7; 9 bases are a match to TRBD1. From germline, CDR1 is SNHLY and CDR2 FYNNEI. This CDR3 comprises 17 residues. V lost 2 bases, J lost 2 bases, and 10 bases stayed unmatched. CDR3 DNA: TGTGCCAGCAGTGAAAGAGGGTGGGGACAGGGAGCCTACGAGCAGTACTTC. Protein: CASSERGWGQGAYEQYF.

This clonotype occurred many times. The V call is TRBV28, the J call TRBJ2-5; perhaps D is TRBD1 or TRBD2 (5 bases each). V was shortened by 8 bases and J by 5 bases, with 12 bases between the two germline ends. This CDR3 has 12 amino acids. CDR1 is MDHEN and CDR2 is SYDVKM in the germline V gene. The DNA for the CDR3 is TGTGCCAGCGGGTGGGGGAAGGAGACCCAGTACTTC. As protein: CASGWGKETQYF.